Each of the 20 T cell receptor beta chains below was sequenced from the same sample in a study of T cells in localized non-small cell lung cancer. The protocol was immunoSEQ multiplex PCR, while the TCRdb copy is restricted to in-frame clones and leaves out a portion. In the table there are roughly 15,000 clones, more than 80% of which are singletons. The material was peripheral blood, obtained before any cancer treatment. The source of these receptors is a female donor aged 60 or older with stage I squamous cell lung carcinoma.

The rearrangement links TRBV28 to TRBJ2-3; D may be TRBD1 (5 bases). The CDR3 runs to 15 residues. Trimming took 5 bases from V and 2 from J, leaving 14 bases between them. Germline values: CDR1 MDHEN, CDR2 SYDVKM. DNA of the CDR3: TGTGCCAGCAGTCCGCCGACAGCACTCACAGATACGCAGTATTTT. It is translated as CASSPPTALTDTQYF.

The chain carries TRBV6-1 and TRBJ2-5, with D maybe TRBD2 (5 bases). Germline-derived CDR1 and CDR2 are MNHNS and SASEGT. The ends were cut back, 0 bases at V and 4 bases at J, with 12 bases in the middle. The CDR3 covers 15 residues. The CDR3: CASSEALLEGETQYF. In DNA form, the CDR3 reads TGTGCCAGCAGTGAAGCGCTTCTTGAGGGAGAGACCCAGTACTTC.

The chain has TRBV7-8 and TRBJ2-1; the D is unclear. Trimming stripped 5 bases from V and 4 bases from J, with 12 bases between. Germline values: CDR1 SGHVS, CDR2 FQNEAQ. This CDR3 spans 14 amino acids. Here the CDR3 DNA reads TGTGCCAGCAGCCCCGGCGCGAATTACAATGAGCAGTTCTTC. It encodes CASSPGANYNEQFF.

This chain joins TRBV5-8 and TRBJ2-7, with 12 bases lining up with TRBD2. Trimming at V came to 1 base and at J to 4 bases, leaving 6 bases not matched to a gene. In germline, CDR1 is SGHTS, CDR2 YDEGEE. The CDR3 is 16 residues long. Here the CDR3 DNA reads TGTGCCAGCAGCTTGTTCCCTAGCGGGGGGGGTTACGAGCAGTACTTC. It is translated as CASSLFPSGGGYEQYF. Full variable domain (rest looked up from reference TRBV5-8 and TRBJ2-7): EAGVTQSPTHLIKTRGQQATLRCSPISGHTSVYWYQQALGLGLQFLLWYDEGEERNRGNFPPRFSGRQFPNYSSELNVNALELEDSALYLCASSLFPSGGGYEQYFGPGTRLTVT.

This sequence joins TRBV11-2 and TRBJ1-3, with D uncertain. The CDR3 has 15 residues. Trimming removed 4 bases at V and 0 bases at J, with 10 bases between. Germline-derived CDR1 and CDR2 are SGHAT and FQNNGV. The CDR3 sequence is CASSSVRDSGNTIYF. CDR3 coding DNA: TGTGCCAGCAGCTCCGTCAGAGACTCTGGAAACACCATATATTTT.

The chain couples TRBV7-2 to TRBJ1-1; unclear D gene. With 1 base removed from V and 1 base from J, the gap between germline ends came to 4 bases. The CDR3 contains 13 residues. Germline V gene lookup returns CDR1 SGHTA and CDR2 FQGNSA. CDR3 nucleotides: TGTGCCAGCAGCTTAGAAGCGAACACTGAAGCTTTCTTT. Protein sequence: CASSLEANTEAFF. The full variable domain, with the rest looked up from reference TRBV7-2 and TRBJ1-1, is GAGVSQSPSNKVTEKGKDVELRCDPISGHTALYWYRQSLGQGLEFLIYFQGNSAPDKSGLPSDRFSAERTGGSVSTLTIQRTQQEDSAVYLCASSLEANTEAFFGQGTRLTVV.

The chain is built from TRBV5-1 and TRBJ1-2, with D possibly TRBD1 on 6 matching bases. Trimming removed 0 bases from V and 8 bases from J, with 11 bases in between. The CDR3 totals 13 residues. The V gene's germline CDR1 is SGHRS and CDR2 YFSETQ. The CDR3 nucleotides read TGCGCCAGCAGCTTGGACAGGGATCAGGGCTACACCTTC. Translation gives CASSLDRDQGYTF.

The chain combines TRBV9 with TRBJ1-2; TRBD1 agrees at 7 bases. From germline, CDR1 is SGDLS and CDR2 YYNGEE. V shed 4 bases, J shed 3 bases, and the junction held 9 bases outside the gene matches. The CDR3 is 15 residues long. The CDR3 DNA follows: TGTGCCAGCAGCACCCACAGGGGCCAGCACTATGGCTACACCTTC. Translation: CASSTHRGQHYGYTF.

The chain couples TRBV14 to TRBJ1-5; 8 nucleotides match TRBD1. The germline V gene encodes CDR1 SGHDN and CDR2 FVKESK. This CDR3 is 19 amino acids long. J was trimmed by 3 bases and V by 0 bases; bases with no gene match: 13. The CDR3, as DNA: TGTGCCAGCAGCCAAGATGTCCTGGGACAGGTTGCCGCCAATCAGCCCCAGCATTTT. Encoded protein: CASSQDVLGQVAANQPQHF. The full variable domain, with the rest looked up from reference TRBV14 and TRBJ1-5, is EAGVTQFPSHSVIEKGQTVTLRCDPISGHDNLYWYRRVMGKEIKFLLHFVKESKQDESGMPNNRFLAERTGGTYSTLKVQPAELEDSGVYFCASSQDVLGQVAANQPQHFGDGTRLSIL.

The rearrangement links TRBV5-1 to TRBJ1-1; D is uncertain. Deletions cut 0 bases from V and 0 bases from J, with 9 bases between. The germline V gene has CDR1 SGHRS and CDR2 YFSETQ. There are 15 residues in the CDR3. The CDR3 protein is CASSLVRNMNTEAFF. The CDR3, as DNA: TGCGCCAGCAGCTTGGTCCGAAATATGAACACTGAAGCTTTCTTT.

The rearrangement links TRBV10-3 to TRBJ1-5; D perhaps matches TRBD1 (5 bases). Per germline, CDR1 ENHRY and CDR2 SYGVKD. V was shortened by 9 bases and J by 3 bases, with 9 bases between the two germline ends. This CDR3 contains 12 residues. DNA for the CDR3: TGTGCCATTCAGGGCGACAATCAGCCCCAGCATTTT. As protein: CAIQGDNQPQHF.

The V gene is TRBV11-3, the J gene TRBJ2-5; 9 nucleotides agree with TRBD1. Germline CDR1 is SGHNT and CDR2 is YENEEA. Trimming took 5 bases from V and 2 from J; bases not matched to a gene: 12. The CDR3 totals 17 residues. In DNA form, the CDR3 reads TGTGCCAGCAGCGCACGACAGGGGGGACGGGAACAAGAGACCCAGTACTTC. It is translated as CASSARQGGREQETQYF.

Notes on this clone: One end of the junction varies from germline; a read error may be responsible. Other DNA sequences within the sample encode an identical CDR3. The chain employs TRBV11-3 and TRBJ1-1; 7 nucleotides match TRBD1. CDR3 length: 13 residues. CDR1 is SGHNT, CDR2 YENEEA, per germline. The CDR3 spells CASSFQGDTEAFF. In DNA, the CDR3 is TGTGCCAGCAGCTTTCAGGGGGACACTGAGGCTTTCTTT.

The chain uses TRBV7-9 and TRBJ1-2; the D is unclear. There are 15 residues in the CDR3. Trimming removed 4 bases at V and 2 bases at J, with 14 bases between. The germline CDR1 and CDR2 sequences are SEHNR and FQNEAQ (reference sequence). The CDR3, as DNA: TGTGCCAGCAGCTCCTCGCTAGCACCCAACTATGGCTACACCTTC. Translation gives CASSSSLAPNYGYTF.

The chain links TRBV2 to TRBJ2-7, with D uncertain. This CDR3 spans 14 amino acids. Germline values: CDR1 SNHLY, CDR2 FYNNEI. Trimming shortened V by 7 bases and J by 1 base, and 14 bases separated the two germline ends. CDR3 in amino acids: CASIGEADSYEQYF. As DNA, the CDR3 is TGTGCCAGCATCGGAGAGGCTGATTCCTACGAGCAGTACTTC.

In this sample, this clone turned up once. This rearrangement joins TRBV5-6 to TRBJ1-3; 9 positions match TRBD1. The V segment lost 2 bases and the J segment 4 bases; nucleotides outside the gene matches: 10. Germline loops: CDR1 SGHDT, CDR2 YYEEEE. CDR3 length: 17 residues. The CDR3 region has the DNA TGTGCCAGCAGCTTACTTGGACAGGGGAGATTGGGAAACACCATATATTTT. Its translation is CASSLLGQGRLGNTIYF. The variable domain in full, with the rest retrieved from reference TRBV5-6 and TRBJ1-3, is DAGVTQSPTHLIKTRGQQVTLRCSPKSGHDTVSWYQQALGQGPQFIFQYYEEEERQRGNFPDRFSGHQFPNYSSELNVNALLLGDSALYLCASSLLGQGRLGNTIYFGEGSWLTVV.

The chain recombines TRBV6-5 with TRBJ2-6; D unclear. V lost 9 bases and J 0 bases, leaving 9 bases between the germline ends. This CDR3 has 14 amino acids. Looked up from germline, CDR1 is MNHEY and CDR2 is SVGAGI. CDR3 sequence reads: CASQKSSGANVLTF. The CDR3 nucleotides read TGTGCCAGTCAGAAGAGCTCTGGGGCCAACGTCCTGACTTTC.

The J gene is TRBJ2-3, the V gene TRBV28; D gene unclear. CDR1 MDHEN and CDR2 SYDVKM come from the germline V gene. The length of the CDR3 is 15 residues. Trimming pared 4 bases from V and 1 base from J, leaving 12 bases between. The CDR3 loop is CASSSDLGGTDTQYF. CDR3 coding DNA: TGTGCCAGCAGTTCAGATTTGGGTGGCACAGATACGCAGTATTTT.

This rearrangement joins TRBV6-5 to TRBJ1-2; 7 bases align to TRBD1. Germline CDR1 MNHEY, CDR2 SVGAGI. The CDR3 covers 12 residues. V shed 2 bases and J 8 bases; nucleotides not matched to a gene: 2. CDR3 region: CASSYRGLGYTF. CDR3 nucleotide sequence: TGTGCCAGCAGTTACAGGGGGCTCGGCTACACCTTC.

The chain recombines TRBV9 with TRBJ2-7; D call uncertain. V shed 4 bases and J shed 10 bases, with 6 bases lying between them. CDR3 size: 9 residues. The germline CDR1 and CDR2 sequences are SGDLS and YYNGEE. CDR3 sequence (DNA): TGTGCCAGCAGCCGGAATCAGTACTTC. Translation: CASSRNQYF.